The text below deals with one T cell receptor beta chain. It was during active infection that Seattle patients were enrolled and then longitudinally followed. In the original analysis: For nucleated cells, counts were estimated from reference gene primer amplification. The repertoire was sequenced with immunoSEQ multiplex PCR; TCRdb's copy has only in-frame clones and lacks some. D and trimming were read from the DNA, whereas the V and J calls and clone size are those reported in that table. The data contain about 340,000 clones, 87% of them singletons. The data belong to a study of blood T cell repertoires in COVID-19. Overall study: Material from acute and convalescent COVID-19 was sourced from the United States, Italy and Spain. PBMCs, B-cell-depleted T cells, or T cells were the source of the cDNA or gDNA that made up the material.

Between the trimmed V and J ends, which lost 2 bases and 4 bases, there was a span of 5 bases. The CDR3 has 12 residues. CDR1 is SEHNR, CDR2 FQNEAQ, per germline (reference sequence). This TCR was sampled from a woman aged 50 to 60 with COVID-19, enrolled during active disease. The sequenced material came from peripheral blood. V is TRBV7-9 and J is TRBJ1-2; D is unclear. The CDR3 nucleotides are TGTGCCAGCAGCTTACGAGGCTATGGCTACACCTTC. Translating it yields CASSLRGYGYTF.